These T cell receptor beta chains were read from a single sample in a study of coeliac disease. Produced via immunoSEQ multiplex PCR; TCRdb's table is partial and in-frame only. This table has about 6,700 clones, 65% to 80% appearing once. Sequencing was done on a sample of lamina propria lymphocytes from the gut. The origin of the receptors is a woman in her late teens or twenties with active celiac disease. Each CDR3 is given with its conserved first and last residue. A D gene is named only where the DNA matches it firmly. Part of the rows lack a size; the others show once, few, many or a class for expanded clones.

length: 13
D: .
V: TRBV11-3
J: TRBJ1-1
size: .
CDR3: CASSNDRNTEAFF
DNA: TGTGCCAGCAGCAATGACAGGAACACTGAAGCTTTCTTT

length: 13
D: .
V: TRBV5-1
J: TRBJ1-2
size: .
CDR3: CASSLEGGYGYTF
DNA: TGCGCCAGCAGCTTGGAAGGCGGATATGGCTACACCTTC

length: 15
D: TRBD1
V: TRBV9
J: TRBJ2-3
size: .
CDR3: CASSATGGPTDTQYF
DNA: TGTGCCAGCAGCGCCACAGGGGGTCCAACAGATACGCAGTATTTT

length: 14
D: .
V: TRBV5-4
J: TRBJ1-1
size: .
CDR3: CASSPGHLNTEAFF
DNA: TGTGCCAGCAGCCCGGGACACCTGAACACTGAAGCTTTCTTT

length: 15
D: .
V: TRBV4-2
J: TRBJ2-1
size: few
CDR3: CASSLGELALKEQFF
DNA: TGTGCCAGCAGCCTCGGGGAGCTAGCGCTAAAGGAGCAGTTCTTC

length: 13
D: .
V: TRBV2
J: TRBJ2-2
size: .
CDR3: CASSGTDTGELFF
DNA: TGTGCCAGCAGTGGCACGGACACCGGGGAGCTGTTTTTT

length: 14
D: .
V: TRBV4-1
J: TRBJ1-5
size: .
CDR3: CASSQFQGYQPQHF
DNA: TGCGCCAGCAGCCAATTTCAGGGGTATCAGCCCCAGCATTTT

length: 17
D: TRBD2
V: TRBV7-2
J: TRBJ2-3
size: .
CDR3: CASPRTGGLGATDTQYF
DNA: TGTGCCAGCCCCCGGACGGGGGGGCTAGGGGCAACAGATACGCAGTATTTT

length: 16
D: .
V: TRBV28
J: TRBJ2-7
size: few
CDR3: CASSPIAQGGSYEQYF
DNA: TGTGCCAGCAGCCCGATTGCACAGGGCGGCTCCTACGAGCAGTACTTC

length: 14
D: TRBD2
V: TRBV30
J: TRBJ2-3
size: .
CDR3: CAWSVAGGPDTQYF
DNA: TGTGCCTGGAGTGTAGCGGGAGGGCCAGATACGCAGTATTTT

length: 12
D: .
V: TRBV2
J: TRBJ2-7
size: .
CDR3: CASTPVAYEQYF
DNA: TGTGCCAGCACCCCAGTCGCCTACGAGCAGTACTTC

length: 14
D: .
V: TRBV13
J: TRBJ2-1
size: .
CDR3: CASSLTGSYNEQFF
DNA: TGTGCCAGCAGCTTAACGGGCTCCTACAATGAGCAGTTCTTC

length: 16
D: TRBD2
V: TRBV19
J: TRBJ2-1
size: .
CDR3: CASTQAGGKSYNEQFF
DNA: TGTGCCAGTACCCAAGCGGGGGGCAAGTCCTACAATGAGCAGTTCTTC

length: 14
D: TRBD1
V: TRBV29-1
J: TRBJ2-3
size: .
CDR3: CSRDSSTSTDTQYF
DNA: TGCAGTCGGGACAGTTCTACTAGCACAGATACGCAGTATTTT

length: 15
D: .
V: TRBV14
J: TRBJ1-2
size: .
CDR3: CASSPRESLDYGYTF
DNA: TGTGCCAGCAGCCCCCGGGAGTCGCTAGACTATGGCTACACCTTC

length: 14
D: .
V: TRBV11-2
J: TRBJ1-1
size: .
CDR3: CASSQRPGNTEAFF
DNA: TGTGCCAGCAGCCAGCGACCCGGGAACACTGAAGCTTTCTTT

length: 13
D: .
V: TRBV30
J: TRBJ1-2
size: .
CDR3: CAWSAGYSYGYTF
DNA: TGTGCCTGGAGTGCAGGGTATAGCTATGGCTACACCTTC

length: 17
D: TRBD2
V: TRBV7-3
J: TRBJ2-1
size: .
CDR3: CASSREAGTSGLNEQFF
DNA: TGTGCCAGCAGCCGAGAGGCCGGGACTAGCGGGTTGAATGAGCAGTTCTTC